This T cell receptor (beta chain) was recorded in a study of blood T cells in healthy people across ages. Isolation of PBMCs gave at least 6.5 million cells per sample. The authors ran a second PCR of 7 to 11 cycles using a sample-barcoded 5' primer and a J-beta primer mix. All samples gave at least 2.5 million CDR3-containing paired-end reads. TCRdb re-derived calls from the 5' RACE reads in MiXCR, one entry per CDR3 protein. This table holds approximately 960,000 distinct CDR3 sequences, 25% to 35% found once. The germline V gene encodes CDR1 SEHNR and CDR2 FQNEAQ (reference sequence). The germline V and J ends were trimmed by 0 bases and 13 bases, with 10 bases remaining between them. The CDR3 is 12 amino acids. General observations from the study: PBMCs were not sorted, which prevented a conclusive comparison of naive versus antigen-experienced cells.

The table lists this clonotype with a few counts. The antigen is not known. These data were likewise used in another study, on T cells of mothers and their children. Per that paper: Overlap measured in related mother-child pairs was slightly, non-significantly higher than in unrelated pairs.

The chain uses TRBV7-9 and TRBJ2-1; D is ambiguous. Sample: blood. The TCR comes from a woman between 40 and 50 years old in good health. This chain's CDR3 is CASSLALKGQFF. The CDR3, as DNA: TGTGCCAGCAGCTTAGCGCTAAAGGGCCAGTTCTTC.